This TCR beta chain was observed in a study of control samples from healthy donors and cancer patients. V lost 10 bases and J 1 base, leaving 16 bases between the germline ends. This CDR3 has 15 residues. Germline V gene lookup returns CDR1 SNHLY and CDR2 FYNNEI. TCRdb keeps only in-frame clones here, not all; method: immunoSEQ multiplex PCR. The profile shows some 89,000 clones, around 86% of them singletons. Specimen: blood. The sequence derives from a man aged 30-40 years in good health. This sequence joins TRBV2 and TRBJ2-2; either TRBD1 or TRBD2 may fit D (6 bases each). As DNA, the CDR3 is TGTGCCAACAAGGGGGGACCGGGGAACACCGGGGAGCTGTTTTTT. Its translation: CANKGGPGNTGELFF.